Listed below are T cell receptor beta chains from one sample, sequenced in a study of blood T cell repertoires in COVID-19. Here immunoSEQ multiplex PCR was the method, and the copy in TCRdb shows in-frame clones only, minus some. The sample comprises tens of thousands of clones, about 86% of which are singletons, and approximately 6.5% rests with the top ten. Sequencing was done on a sample of peripheral blood. These receptors were collected from a woman in her sixties with COVID-19, enrolled during active disease. Each CDR3 is given with its conserved first and last residue. The order of the fields is D gene, J gene, V gene, clone size, CDR3 protein, CDR3 DNA. D genes are given only for firm matches. Clone size is given for some rows only: seen once, a few or many times, or a class if the clone is expanded.

.	TRBJ1-6	TRBV30	.	CAWSAHSNSPLHF	TGTGCCTGGAGTGCCCATAGTAATTCACCCCTCCACTTT
TRBD1	TRBJ1-1	TRBV9	.	CASSAPGTENTEAFF	TGTGCCAGCAGCGCCCCCGGGACAGAAAACACTGAAGCTTTCTTT
TRBD1	TRBJ1-5	TRBV6-6	.	CASSRTGDQPQHF	TGTGCCAGCAGTAGGACAGGGGATCAGCCCCAGCATTTT
TRBD1	TRBJ1-6	TRBV14	.	CASSQTDRVYSPLHF	TGTGCCAGCAGCCAAACAGACAGGGTATATTCACCCCTCCACTTT
.	TRBJ1-6	TRBV6-6	.	CASSSTGRGNSPLHF	TGTGCCAGCAGCTCAACGGGGAGGGGAAATTCACCCCTCCACTTT
.	TRBJ2-7	TRBV9	.	CASSPAAGLVYEQYF	TGTGCCAGCAGCCCCGCTGCAGGGTTAGTCTACGAGCAGTACTTC
.	TRBJ2-7	TRBV23-1	.	CASTQGEQYF	TGCGCCAGCACCCAGGGAGAGCAGTACTTC
.	TRBJ1-2	TRBV18	.	CASLTSNYGYTF	TGTGCCAGCTTGACATCTAACTATGGCTACACCTTC
.	TRBJ1-2	TRBV18	.	CASSPGTEGHGYTF	TGTGCCAGCTCACCAGGGACGGAGGGGCATGGCTACACCTTC
TRBD2	TRBJ2-7	TRBV9	.	CASSVELAGVREQYF	TGTGCCAGCAGCGTAGAACTAGCGGGAGTGCGGGAGCAGTACTTC
.	TRBJ2-5	TRBV18	.	CASSPTGGGETQYF	TGTGCCAGCTCACCAACTGGAGGTGGGGAGACCCAGTACTTC
.	TRBJ1-3	TRBV6-6	.	CASRETAYSGNTIYF	TGTGCCAGCAGGGAGACGGCGTACTCTGGAAACACCATATATTTT
.	TRBJ1-3	TRBV11-2	.	CASSSASYSGNTIYF	TGTGCCAGCAGCTCCGCGAGCTACTCTGGAAACACCATATATTTT
TRBD1	TRBJ1-2	TRBV7-2	once	CASSAGTGGTLRYGYTF	TGTGCCAGCAGCGCCGGGACAGGGGGTACCCTTAGATATGGCTACACCTTC
TRBD1	TRBJ1-2	TRBV11-2	.	CASSLTGGGGYTF	TGTGCCAGCAGCTTAACAGGGGGCGGTGGCTACACCTTC
TRBD1	TRBJ2-5	TRBV19	.	CASSTGQGGVETQYF	TGTGCCAGTAGTACGGGACAGGGTGGGGTGGAGACCCAGTACTTC
TRBD2	TRBJ2-1	TRBV27	once	CASSPGLAGVGNEQFF	TGTGCCAGCAGTCCCGGACTAGCGGGAGTTGGCAATGAGCAGTTCTTC
.	TRBJ2-4	TRBV11-3	.	CASSLENTGGLSKNIQYF	TGTGCCAGCAGCTTAGAGAACACGGGGGGCCTGTCCAAAAACATTCAGTACTTC
.	TRBJ2-2	TRBV7-9	.	CASSLWTANTGELFF	TGTGCCAGCAGCCTTTGGACAGCGAACACCGGGGAGCTGTTTTTT
.	TRBJ2-1	TRBV6-5	.	CASRDNSYNEQFF	TGTGCCAGCCGGGACAACTCCTACAATGAGCAGTTCTTC
.	TRBJ2-2	TRBV24-1	once	CATELGPSGVFF	TGTGCCACCGAGCTGGGGCCGAGTGGGGTGTTTTTT
.	TRBJ1-1	TRBV18	.	CASSPYVWTNTEAFF	TGTGCCAGCTCACCATATGTTTGGACAAACACTGAAGCTTTCTTT
TRBD1	TRBJ1-5	TRBV28	.	CASSAPGQGGNQPQHF	TGTGCCAGCAGTGCCCCGGGACAGGGGGGGAATCAGCCCCAGCATTTT
.	TRBJ1-3	TRBV11-2	.	CASSLDWARGNTIYF	TGTGCCAGCAGCTTAGATTGGGCGCGCGGAAACACCATATATTTT